Below are 24 T cell receptor beta chains sequenced from a single sample in a study of blood T cell repertoires in COVID-19 (dated by TCRdb to about 2020). Library generation was performed with the immunoSEQ multiplex PCR assay. The table comes from immuneACCESS by way of TCRdb, which keeps in-frame sequences with V and J called. Part of the clones is missing from these tables; in studies checked, under half for an unresolved V gene and the rest for unknown reasons. The sample table holds some 330,000 clones, of which approximately 89% were seen once. About 5% of the sample is in the top ten clones. Sequenced sample: PBMCs or T cells enriched from blood (not recorded which). All receptors derive from a man aged 25-40 years who had recovered from COVID-19.

CDR3 in amino acids: CASSYARGGTYEQYF. The DNA of the CDR3 is TGTGCCAGCAGTTACGCTCGCGGGGGGACCTACGAGCAGTACTTC. The chain employs TRBV6-5 and TRBJ2-7; 8 bases map to TRBD2. This CDR3 is built from 15 residues. The trim removed 2 bases at V and 2 bases at J, leaving 5 bases unmatched. Germline CDR1 MNHEY, CDR2 SVGAGI.

V usage is TRBV19 and J usage is TRBJ1-2; the match to TRBD1 covers 8 bases. The V and J ends lost 3 bases and 1 base, in that order; junction bases with no gene match: 7. Germline V CDR1 and CDR2: LNHDA, SQIVND (reference sequence). The CDR3 is 16 residues long. The CDR3 sequence is CASSIDGTGYNYGYTF. Here the CDR3 DNA reads TGTGCCAGTAGTATCGACGGGACAGGATATAACTATGGCTACACCTTC.

V and J are TRBV18 and TRBJ2-1; D is perhaps TRBD1 (6 bases). V was cut by 5 bases and J by 5 bases, with 13 bases left in between. This CDR3 spans 14 amino acids. Germline-derived CDR1 and CDR2 are KGHSH and LQKENI. CDR3 in DNA: TGTGCCAGCTCATCTCAGGGGTTCCACAATGAGCAGTTCTTC. The encoded protein is CASSSQGFHNEQFF.

This clone was counted a single time. The gene calls are TRBV2 and TRBJ1-5; D call uncertain. CDR1 and CDR2 from the germline V gene are SNHLY and FYNNEI. CDR3 size: 13 residues. V lost 7 bases, J lost 4 bases, and 11 bases lay in between. The CDR3 loop reads CASTNSFNQPQHF. The CDR3 DNA follows: TGTGCCAGCACTAACAGTTTTAATCAGCCCCAGCATTTT.

This clone was seen a single time. The chain carries TRBV24-1 and TRBJ2-7; 7 nucleotides match TRBD1. Germline values: CDR1 KGHDR, CDR2 SFDVKD. Trimming removed 8 bases from V and 2 bases from J; junction bases left unmatched: 2. The CDR3 totals 12 residues. The chain's CDR3 is CATKGQTYEQYF. As DNA, the CDR3 is TGTGCCACCAAGGGACAGACCTACGAGCAGTACTTC.

The rearrangement links TRBV29-1 to TRBJ2-1; D remains unclear. Trimming pared 7 bases from V and 1 base from J, leaving 11 bases between. Germline V gene lookup returns CDR1 SQVTM and CDR2 ANQGSEA. The CDR3 has 13 amino acids. CDR3 in DNA: TGCAGCGGAGCCAGCGATTCCTACAATGAGCAGTTCTTC. Translated, it gives CSGASDSYNEQFF.

The table lists this clone with a few counts. The V gene is TRBV6-1, the J gene TRBJ2-7; 8 bases match TRBD2. The CDR3 runs to 15 residues. CDR1 and CDR2 (germline): MNHNS, SASEGT. The V segment lost 2 bases and the J segment 3 bases; nucleotides outside the gene matches: 6. CDR3 nucleotide sequence: TGTGCCAGCAGTGAATGGGCGGGGGGAATCTACGAGCAGTACTTC. Translating gives CASSEWAGGIYEQYF.

A few counts support this clone. The chain combines TRBV10-3 with TRBJ1-1; the match to TRBD1 covers 9 bases. Looked up from germline, CDR1 is ENHRY and CDR2 is SYGVKD. The J segment lost 3 bases and the V segment lost 6 bases, leaving 8 bases of the junction unmatched. This CDR3 is 15 amino acids long. CDR3: CAIRETGTGYTEAFF. The CDR3 DNA follows: TGTGCCATCAGGGAAACCGGGACAGGGTACACTGAAGCTTTCTTT.

The genes are TRBV5-4 and TRBJ2-3; 7 nucleotides match TRBD1. Germline V lookup: CDR1 SGHNT, CDR2 YYREEE (reference sequence). The V gene end was trimmed by 0 bases and the J gene end by 2 bases; junction bases not matched to a gene: 6. The CDR3 spans 16 residues. The CDR3: CASSLGQQGYTDTQYF. CDR3 sequence (DNA): TGTGCCAGCAGCTTGGGACAACAGGGGTACACAGATACGCAGTATTTT.

The CDR3 sequence is CASKVGPSGGNTIYF. The CDR3 bases are TGTGCCAGTAAGGTCGGACCTTCGGGAGGAAACACCATATATTTT. This chain uses TRBV19 with TRBJ1-3; no definite D call. Germline V gene lookup returns CDR1 LNHDA and CDR2 SQIVND (reference sequence). The V end was cut by 7 bases, the J end by 4 bases, with 17 bases between. This CDR3 spans 15 amino acids.

The V call is TRBV6-5, the J call TRBJ2-7, with D unclear. The V gene's germline CDR1 is MNHEY and CDR2 SVGAGI. V lost 0 bases, J lost 7 bases, and 4 bases lay in between. This CDR3 is built from 11 residues. The CDR3 sequence is CASSYSREQYF. CDR3 nucleotides: TGTGCCAGCAGTTACTCGAGGGAGCAGTACTTC.

The V and J genes are TRBV7-2 and TRBJ1-6; D is undetermined. The CDR3 has 13 amino acids. Per germline, CDR1 SGHTA and CDR2 FQGNSA. V lost 2 bases and J 7 bases, leaving 6 bases between the germline ends. The CDR3 bases are TGTGCCAGCAGCTTATACGGGAATTCACCCCTCCACTTT. Amino acid sequence: CASSLYGNSPLHF.

The chain couples TRBV7-9 to TRBJ1-1; 7 positions agree with TRBD1. CDR3 length equals 17 residues. Germline V gene data show CDR1 as SEHNR and CDR2 as FQNEAQ (reference sequence). The ends lost 1 base at V and 3 bases at J; junction bases unmatched: 11. The CDR3 DNA follows: TGTGCCAGCAGCTTAGGTACCCCCGGCAGGGGGGACACTGAAGCTTTCTTT. Its translation: CASSLGTPGRGDTEAFF.

The chain employs TRBV18 and TRBJ2-1, with TRBD2 matching 11 bases. CDR1 and CDR2 (germline): KGHSH, LQKENI. This CDR3 has 15 residues. With V trimmed by 5 bases and J by 3 bases, 3 bases remained unmatched. As DNA, the CDR3 is TGTGCCAGCTCAAAGGGACTAGCGGACTACAATGAGCAGTTCTTC. Its protein is CASSKGLADYNEQFF. Using reference TRBV18 and TRBJ2-1 for the parts outside the CDR3, the full variable domain is NAGVMQNPRHLVRRRGQEARLRCSPMKGHSHVYWYRQLPEEGLKFMVYLQKENIIDESGMPKERFSAEFPKEGPSILRIQQVVRGDSAAYFCASSKGLADYNEQFFGPGTRLTVL.

As regards this clone: The sample carries other DNA sequences with the same CDR3. For the CDR3, the DNA is TGTGCCAGCAGCTTAGCAGGGGGCAATGAAAAACTGTTTTTT. Residues: CASSLAGGNEKLFF. The gene calls are TRBV7-9 and TRBJ1-4, with 7 bases aligning to TRBD1. CDR1 and CDR2 (germline): SEHNR, FQNEAQ (reference sequence). The CDR3 spans 14 residues. Unmatched junction bases numbered 0, after V lost 0 bases and J lost 5 bases.

The chain uses TRBV27 and TRBJ2-5; 8 positions agree with TRBD1. The V gene's germline CDR1 is MNHEY and CDR2 SMNVEV (reference sequence). The CDR3 extends over 17 amino acids. V lost 5 bases to trimming and J lost 5 bases; unmatched junction nucleotides: 16. Here the CDR3 reads CASSPSTGVAFLETQYF. DNA of the CDR3: TGTGCCAGCAGTCCGTCGACAGGGGTGGCCTTTCTTGAGACCCAGTACTTC.

The V and J genes are TRBV5-6 and TRBJ2-1; 10 nucleotides align to TRBD2. The CDR3 sequence is 18 residues long. V gave up 1 base and J gave up 5 bases; unmatched junction bases: 12. CDR1 is SGHDT and CDR2 is YYEEEE in the germline V gene. The CDR3 DNA reads TGTGCCAGCAGCTTGCCGGGGGCGGTAGCGGGGGGACACAATGAGCAGTTCTTC. As protein: CASSLPGAVAGGHNEQFF.

The chain links TRBV24-1 to TRBJ2-2; TRBD1 agrees at 7 bases. The CDR3 length is 15 residues. Germline trimming cut 3 bases from V and 7 bases from J; bases unmatched to any gene: 7. Per germline, CDR1 KGHDR and CDR2 SFDVKD. The CDR3 region has the DNA TGTGCCACCAGTGATCCGACAGGGAAGGGCGGGGAGCTGTTTTTT. Protein: CATSDPTGKGGELFF.

The rearrangement links TRBV7-9 to TRBJ2-5; 12 bases fit TRBD2. V shed 5 bases, J shed 5 bases, and the junction held 6 bases outside the gene matches. Germline V gene lookup returns CDR1 SEHNR and CDR2 FQNEAQ (reference sequence). This CDR3 contains 15 residues. The CDR3 DNA sequence: TGTGCCAGCAGCCTTAGACTAGCGGGGGTGGAGACCCAGTACTTC. Protein product: CASSLRLAGVETQYF.

The chain links TRBV10-1 to TRBJ2-2; maybe TRBD1 (5 bases). The CDR3 totals 16 residues. V lost 3 bases and J lost 2, with 13 bases in between. Germline V gene data show CDR1 as WNHNN and CDR2 as SYGVQD (reference sequence). The CDR3 DNA is TGCGCCAGCAGTGACTCGGACACCCGAAACACCGGGGAGCTGTTTTTT. The encoded protein is CASSDSDTRNTGELFF.

The chain combines TRBV30 with TRBJ2-5, with unresolved D. This CDR3 has 13 amino acids. Per the germline V gene, CDR1 is GTSNPN and CDR2 is SVGIG (reference sequence). V was cut by 0 bases and J by 2 bases, with 7 bases left in between. The CDR3 loop is CAWSVRVQETQYF. CDR3 sequence (DNA): TGTGCCTGGAGTGTCCGGGTACAAGAGACCCAGTACTTC.

The CDR3 DNA reads TGTGCCAGCAGGCCGGGACAGACTGGCCCCCTCCACTTT. It specifies CASRPGQTGPLHF. The rearrangement uses TRBV6-5 and TRBJ1-6; 7 bases match TRBD1. CDR3 length: 13 amino acids. Germline V lookup: CDR1 MNHEY, CDR2 SVGAGI. V gave up 6 bases and J gave up 13 bases; unmatched junction bases: 9.

The rearrangement joins TRBV24-1 to TRBJ1-2; D might be TRBD1 (5 bases). V shed 3 bases and J shed 1 base, with 8 bases lying between them. Germline V gene sequence: CDR1 KGHDR, CDR2 SFDVKD. The CDR3 extends over 14 amino acids. The CDR3 loop reads CATSDIGDNYGYTF. The DNA of the CDR3 is TGTGCCACCAGTGATATAGGGGATAACTATGGCTACACCTTC.

This chain joins TRBV10-3 and TRBJ2-5, with 15 nucleotides matching TRBD2. With V trimmed by 11 bases and J by 3 bases, 4 bases remained unmatched. CDR3 length equals 14 residues. Germline CDR1 ENHRY, CDR2 SYGVKD. The CDR3 bases are TGTGCCGTCCGGACTAGCGGGGGGGAAGAGACCCAGTACTTC. As protein: CAVRTSGGEETQYF.